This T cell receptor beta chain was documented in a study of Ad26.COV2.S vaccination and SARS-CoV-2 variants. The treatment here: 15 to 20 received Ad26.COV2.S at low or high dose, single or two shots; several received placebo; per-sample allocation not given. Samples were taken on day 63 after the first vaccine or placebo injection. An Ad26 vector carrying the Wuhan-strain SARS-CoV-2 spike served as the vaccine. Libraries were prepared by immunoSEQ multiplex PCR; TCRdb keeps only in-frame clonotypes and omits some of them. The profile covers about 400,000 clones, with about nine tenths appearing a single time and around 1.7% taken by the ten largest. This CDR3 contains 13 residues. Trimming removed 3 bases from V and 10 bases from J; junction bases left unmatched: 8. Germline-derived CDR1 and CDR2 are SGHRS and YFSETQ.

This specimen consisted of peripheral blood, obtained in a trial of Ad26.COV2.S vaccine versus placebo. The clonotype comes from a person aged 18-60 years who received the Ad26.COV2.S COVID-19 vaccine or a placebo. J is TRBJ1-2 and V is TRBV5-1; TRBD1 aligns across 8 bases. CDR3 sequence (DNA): TGCGCCAGCAGCTCGGGCGGGACAGGAGCCTACACCTTC. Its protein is CASSSGGTGAYTF.